The present TCR beta chain was sequenced within a study of T cells in Graves' hyperthyroidism and ophthalmopathy. The CDR3 totals 15 residues. Trimming shortened V by 0 bases and J by 4 bases, and 10 bases separated the two germline ends. The germline CDR1 and CDR2 sequences are GTSNPN and SVGIG (reference sequence). TCR beta CDR3 region amplification was performed from RNA transcripts. Using the HTBI primer set, a first-round RT-PCR was run on the TCR CDR3. TCRdb processed the multiplex PCR reads anew with MiXCR; each CDR3 protein has one entry. The repertoire holds 500,000 to 750,000 distinct CDR3 sequences, 12% to 15% seen once, with about 7% in the top ten. This clonotype was detected a few times.

The receptor comes from a woman under 30 with Graves' ophthalmopathy. The V and J genes are TRBV30 and TRBJ1-6; the D gene is possibly TRBD1 (6 bases). Sequencing was carried out using blood. This CDR3 reads CAWSVQGGYNSPLHF. The CDR3 nucleotides read TGTGCCTGGAGTGTACAGGGTGGATATAATTCACCCCTCCACTTT.